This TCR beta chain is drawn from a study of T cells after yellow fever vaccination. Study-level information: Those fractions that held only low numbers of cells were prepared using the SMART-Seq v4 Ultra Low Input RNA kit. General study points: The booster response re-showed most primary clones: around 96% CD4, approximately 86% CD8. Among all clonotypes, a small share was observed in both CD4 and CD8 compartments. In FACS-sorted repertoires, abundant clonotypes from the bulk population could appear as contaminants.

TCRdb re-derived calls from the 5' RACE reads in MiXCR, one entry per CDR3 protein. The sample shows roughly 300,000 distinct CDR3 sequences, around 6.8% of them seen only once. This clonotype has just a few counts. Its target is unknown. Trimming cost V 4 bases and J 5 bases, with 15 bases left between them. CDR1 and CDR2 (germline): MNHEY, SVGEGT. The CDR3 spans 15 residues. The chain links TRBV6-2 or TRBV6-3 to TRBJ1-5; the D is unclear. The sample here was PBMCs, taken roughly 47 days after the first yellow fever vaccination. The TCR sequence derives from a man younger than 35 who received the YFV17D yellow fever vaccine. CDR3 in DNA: TGTGCCAGCAGTTTGACTGGTGGCGGGCATCAGCCCCAGCATTTT. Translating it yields CASSLTGGGHQPQHF.